This T cell receptor beta chain was profiled in a study of graft-versus-host responses after intestinal transplantation. Study-level points and caveats: Researchers found peak circulating GvH clone levels linked to early post-transplant HvG declines.

On this clone itself: Its antigen remains unknown.

Here immunoSEQ multiplex PCR was the method, and the copy in TCRdb shows in-frame clones only, minus some. The data show over 75,000 clones, just under 95% seen once. Germline CDR1 is LNHDA and CDR2 is SQIVND (reference sequence). The CDR3 extends over 15 amino acids. The germline V and J ends were trimmed by 5 bases and 0 bases, with 11 bases remaining between them. The receptor's source is a human donor who was the organ donor for an intestinal transplant. This sequence joins TRBV19 and TRBJ2-1; TRBD2 is a possible D gene (6 bases). This material consisted of unstimulated CD8+ T cells sorted from spleen or lymph node cells, taken before transplant. The CDR3: CASSLDGSSYNEQFF. CDR3 in DNA: TGTGCCAGTAGTCTGGACGGGAGCTCCTACAATGAGCAGTTCTTC.